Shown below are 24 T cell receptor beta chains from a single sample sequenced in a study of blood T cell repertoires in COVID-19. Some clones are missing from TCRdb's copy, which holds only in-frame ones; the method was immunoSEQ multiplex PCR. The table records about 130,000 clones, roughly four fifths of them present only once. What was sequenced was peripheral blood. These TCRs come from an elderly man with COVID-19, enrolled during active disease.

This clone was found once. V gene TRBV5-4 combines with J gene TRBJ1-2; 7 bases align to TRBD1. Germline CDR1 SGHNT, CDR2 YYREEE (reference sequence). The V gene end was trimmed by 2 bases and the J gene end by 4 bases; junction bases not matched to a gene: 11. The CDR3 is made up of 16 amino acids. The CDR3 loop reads CASSFGQASAGYGYTF. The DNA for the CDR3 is TGTGCCAGCAGCTTCGGACAGGCCTCGGCGGGCTATGGCTACACCTTC.

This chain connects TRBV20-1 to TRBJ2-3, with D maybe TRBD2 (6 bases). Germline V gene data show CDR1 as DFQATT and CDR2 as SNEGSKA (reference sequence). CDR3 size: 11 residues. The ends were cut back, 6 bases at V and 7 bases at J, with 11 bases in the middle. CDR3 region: CSAEGENTQYF. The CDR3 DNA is TGCAGTGCGGAGGGCGAAAATACGCAGTATTTT.

CDR3 bases: TGTGCCAGCAGCTTAGGCGGGAGGGGGAATGAGCAGTTCTTC. This sequence encodes CASSLGGRGNEQFF. The genes are TRBV5-4 and TRBJ2-1, with TRBD2 identical over 9 bases. Germline V lookup: CDR1 SGHNT, CDR2 YYREEE (reference sequence). Trimming cost V 2 bases and J 7 bases; bases outside gene matches: 4. This CDR3 comprises 14 residues.

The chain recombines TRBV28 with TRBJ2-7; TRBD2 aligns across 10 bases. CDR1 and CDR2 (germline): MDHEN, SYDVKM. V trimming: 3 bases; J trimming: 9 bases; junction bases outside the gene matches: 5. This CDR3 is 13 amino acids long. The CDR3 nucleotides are TGTGCCAGCAGTTTCCCTAGCGGGGGTTGGCAGTACTTC. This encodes CASSFPSGGWQYF.

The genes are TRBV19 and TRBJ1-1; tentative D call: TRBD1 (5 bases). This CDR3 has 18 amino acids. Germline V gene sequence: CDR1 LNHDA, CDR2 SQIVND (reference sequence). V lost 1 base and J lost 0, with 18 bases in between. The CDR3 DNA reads TGTGCCAGTAGTATAGTTGGAGCAGGGCCCTTTATGAACACTGAAGCTTTCTTT. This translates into CASSIVGAGPFMNTEAFF.

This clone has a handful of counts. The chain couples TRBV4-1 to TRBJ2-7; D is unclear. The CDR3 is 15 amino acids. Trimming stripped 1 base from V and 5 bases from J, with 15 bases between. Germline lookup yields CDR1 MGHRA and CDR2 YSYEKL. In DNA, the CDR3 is TGCGCCAGCAGCCAAGCCCCCGGCCTTGGAGACGAGCAGTACTTC. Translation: CASSQAPGLGDEQYF.

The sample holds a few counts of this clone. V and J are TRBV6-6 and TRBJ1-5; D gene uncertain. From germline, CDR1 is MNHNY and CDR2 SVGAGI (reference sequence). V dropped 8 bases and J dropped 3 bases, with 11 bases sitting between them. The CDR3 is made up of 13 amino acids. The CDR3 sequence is CASCGGLNQPQHF. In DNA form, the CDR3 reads TGTGCCAGCTGTGGCGGGCTCAATCAGCCCCAGCATTTT.

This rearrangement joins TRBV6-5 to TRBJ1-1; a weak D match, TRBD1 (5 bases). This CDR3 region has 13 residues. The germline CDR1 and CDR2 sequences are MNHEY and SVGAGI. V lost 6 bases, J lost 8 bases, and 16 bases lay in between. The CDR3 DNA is TGTGCCAGCAGCCTTTCACAGGACCTCGAAGCTTTCTTT. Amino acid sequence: CASSLSQDLEAFF.

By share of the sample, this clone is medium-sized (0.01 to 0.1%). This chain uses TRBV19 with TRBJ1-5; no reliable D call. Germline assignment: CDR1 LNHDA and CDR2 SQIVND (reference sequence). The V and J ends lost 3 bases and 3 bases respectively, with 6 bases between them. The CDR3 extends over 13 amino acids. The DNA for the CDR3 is TGTGCCAGTAGTATGACACTCAATCAGCCCCAGCATTTT. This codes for CASSMTLNQPQHF.

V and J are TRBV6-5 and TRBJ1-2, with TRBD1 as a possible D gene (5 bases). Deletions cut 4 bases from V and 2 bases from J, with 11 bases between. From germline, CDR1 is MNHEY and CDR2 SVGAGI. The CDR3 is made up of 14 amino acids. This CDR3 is CASSWGGLNYGYTF. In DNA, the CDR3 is TGTGCCAGCAGTTGGGGGGGGTTAAACTATGGCTACACCTTC.

DNA of the CDR3: TGCGCCAGCAGCGTGCCGACAGGGGGCGCGGACGAGCAGTACTTC. Its protein is CASSVPTGGADEQYF. This chain uses TRBV5-1 with TRBJ2-7, with TRBD1 matching 10 bases. V trimming: 4 bases; J trimming: 5 bases; junction bases outside the gene matches: 9. The length of the CDR3 is 15 residues. In germline, CDR1 is SGHRS, CDR2 YFSETQ.

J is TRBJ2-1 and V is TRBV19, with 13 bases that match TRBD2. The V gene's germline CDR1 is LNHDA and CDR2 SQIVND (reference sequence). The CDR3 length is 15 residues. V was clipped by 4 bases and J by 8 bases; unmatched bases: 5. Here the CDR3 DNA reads TGTGCCAGTAGTAGAACTAGCGGGAGGGCGGATGAGCAGTTCTTC. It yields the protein CASSRTSGRADEQFF.

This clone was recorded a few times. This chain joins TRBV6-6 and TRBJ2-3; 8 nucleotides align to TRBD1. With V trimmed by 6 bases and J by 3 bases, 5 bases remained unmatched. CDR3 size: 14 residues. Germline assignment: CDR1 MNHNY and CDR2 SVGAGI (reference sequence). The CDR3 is CASSLRGRTDTQYF. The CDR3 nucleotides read TGTGCCAGCAGCCTCAGGGGGCGGACAGATACGCAGTATTTT.

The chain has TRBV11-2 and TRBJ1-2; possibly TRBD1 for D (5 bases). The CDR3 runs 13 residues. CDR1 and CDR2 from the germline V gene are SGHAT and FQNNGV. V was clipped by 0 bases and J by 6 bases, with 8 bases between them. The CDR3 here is CASSLDPRDGYTF. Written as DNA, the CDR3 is TGTGCCAGCAGCTTAGACCCCAGGGATGGCTACACCTTC.

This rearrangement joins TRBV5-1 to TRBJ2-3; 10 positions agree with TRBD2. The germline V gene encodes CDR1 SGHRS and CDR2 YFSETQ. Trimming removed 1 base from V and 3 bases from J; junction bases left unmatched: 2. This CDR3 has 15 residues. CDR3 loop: CASSLSGRGTDTQYF. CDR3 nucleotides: TGCGCCAGCAGCTTGAGCGGGAGGGGTACAGATACGCAGTATTTT.

Written as DNA, the CDR3 is TGTGCCAGCAGGTCTCTTTTAGATGGCTACACCTTC. Translation gives CASRSLLDGYTF. This chain uses TRBV28 with TRBJ1-2; no clear D. Germline V lookup: CDR1 MDHEN, CDR2 SYDVKM. This CDR3 is built from 12 residues. Trimming took off 6 bases at V and 6 bases at J, with 11 bases between the two ends.

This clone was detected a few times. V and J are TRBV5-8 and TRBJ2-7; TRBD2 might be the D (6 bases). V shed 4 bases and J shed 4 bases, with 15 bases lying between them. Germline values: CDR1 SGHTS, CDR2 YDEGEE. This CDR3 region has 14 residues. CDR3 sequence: CASSTGSGNYEQYF. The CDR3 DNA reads TGTGCCAGCAGCACCGGTAGCGGTAATTACGAGCAGTACTTC.

For the CDR3, the DNA is TGTGCCAGCAGCCGAGGACAGAACTATGGCTACACCTTC. This gives the protein CASSRGQNYGYTF. The rearrangement joins TRBV7-6 to TRBJ1-2, with a weak D call TRBD1 (6 bases). V was pared by 5 bases and J by 2 bases, with 9 bases between. The CDR3 runs to 13 residues. Germline CDR1 SGHVS, CDR2 FNYEAQ.

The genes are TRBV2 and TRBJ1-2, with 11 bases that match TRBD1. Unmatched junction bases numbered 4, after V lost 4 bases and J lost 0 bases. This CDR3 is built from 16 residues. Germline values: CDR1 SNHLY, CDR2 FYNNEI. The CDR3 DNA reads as TGTGCCAGCAGTGGGACAGGGGGCGTCGCTAACTATGGCTACACCTTC. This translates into CASSGTGGVANYGYTF.

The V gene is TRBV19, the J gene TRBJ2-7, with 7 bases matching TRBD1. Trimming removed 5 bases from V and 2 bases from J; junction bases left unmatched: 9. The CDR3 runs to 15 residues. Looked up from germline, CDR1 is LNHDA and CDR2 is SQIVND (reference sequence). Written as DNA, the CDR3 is TGTGCCAGTAGTCTTCGACAGGGAGATCCCTACGAGCAGTACTTC. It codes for CASSLRQGDPYEQYF.

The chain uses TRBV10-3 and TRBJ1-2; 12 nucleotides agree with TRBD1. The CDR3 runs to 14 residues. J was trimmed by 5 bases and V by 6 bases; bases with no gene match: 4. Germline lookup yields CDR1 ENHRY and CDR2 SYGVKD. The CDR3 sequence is CAIRGGQGAYGYTF. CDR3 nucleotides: TGTGCCATCAGGGGGGGACAGGGGGCGTATGGCTACACCTTC.

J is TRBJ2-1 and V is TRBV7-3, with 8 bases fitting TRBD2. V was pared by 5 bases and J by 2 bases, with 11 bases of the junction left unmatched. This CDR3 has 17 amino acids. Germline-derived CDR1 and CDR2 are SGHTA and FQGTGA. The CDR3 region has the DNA TGTGCCAGCAGCCCAAACCCGGGACTAGGCCCCTACAATGAGCAGTTCTTC. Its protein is CASSPNPGLGPYNEQFF.

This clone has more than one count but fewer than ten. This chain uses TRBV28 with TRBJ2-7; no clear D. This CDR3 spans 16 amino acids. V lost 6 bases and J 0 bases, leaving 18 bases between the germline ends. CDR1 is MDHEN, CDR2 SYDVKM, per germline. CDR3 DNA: TGTGCCAGCAGCCCCTCAGTAGTGGAGAGCTCCTACGAGCAGTACTTC. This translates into CASSPSVVESSYEQYF.

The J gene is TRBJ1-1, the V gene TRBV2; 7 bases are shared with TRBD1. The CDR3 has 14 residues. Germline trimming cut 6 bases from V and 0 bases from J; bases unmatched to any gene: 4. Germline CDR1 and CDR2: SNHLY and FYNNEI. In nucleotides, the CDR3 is TGTGCCAGCAGGCCGGGACAGTTGAACACTGAAGCTTTCTTT. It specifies CASRPGQLNTEAFF.